This passage covers 9 T cell receptor beta chains from one sample sequenced in a study of OX40 agonist ivuxolimab in advanced cancers. Here immunoSEQ multiplex PCR was the method, and the copy in TCRdb shows in-frame clones only, minus some. The sample includes about 48,000 clones, over 85% of them seen just once. The specimen was CD4+ or CD8+ T cells sorted from blood, collected in a trial of the OX40 agonist ivuxolimab. Receptors originate from an adult with an advanced solid tumor such as melanoma, head and neck, liver or kidney cancer.

The rearrangement links TRBV27 to TRBJ2-1; 13 bases agree with TRBD2. V shed 0 bases and J 5 bases; nucleotides not matched to a gene: 1. From germline, CDR1 is MNHEY and CDR2 SMNVEV (reference sequence). The CDR3 is 16 amino acids. The CDR3 loop is CASSLSGLAGHNEQFF. CDR3 sequence (DNA): TGTGCCAGCAGTTTATCGGGACTAGCGGGACACAATGAGCAGTTCTTC.

The CDR3 region has the DNA TGTGCCAGCAGTACCATGGACGGAACGTATGGCTACACCTTC. This translates into CASSTMDGTYGYTF. The chain has TRBV27 and TRBJ1-2; unclear D gene. The CDR3 has 14 residues. Trimming removed 5 bases from V and 5 bases from J, with 15 bases in between. Germline CDR1 reads MNHEY; CDR2 reads SMNVEV (reference sequence).

The chain joins TRBV4-1 to TRBJ2-2; D is undetermined. V was pared by 4 bases and J by 3 bases, with 12 bases between. CDR1 is MGHRA, CDR2 YSYEKL, per germline. CDR3 size: 15 residues. The DNA of the CDR3 is TGCGCCAGCAGCCCAATTATAAGTGACACCGGGGAGCTGTTTTTT. Its protein is CASSPIISDTGELFF.

J is TRBJ2-5 and V is TRBV28; tentative D call: TRBD1 (6 bases). The CDR3 contains 15 residues. Trimming cost V 3 bases and J 5 bases, with 16 bases left between them. CDR1 is MDHEN and CDR2 is SYDVKM in the germline V gene. The CDR3 bases are TGTGCCAGCAGTTTCCTGTGGGGGCAGGGTGAGACCCAGTACTTC. Protein: CASSFLWGQGETQYF.

This chain links TRBV29-1 with TRBJ1-1; D ambiguous. CDR1 SQVTM and CDR2 ANQGSEA come from the germline V gene. There are 11 residues in the CDR3. Trimming took 1 base from V and 6 from J, leaving 6 bases between them. This chain's CDR3 is CSVEAESEAFF. CDR3 nucleotide sequence: TGCAGCGTTGAAGCTGAGTCTGAAGCTTTCTTT. The full variable domain, its missing parts supplied by reference TRBV29-1 and TRBJ1-1, is SAVISQKPSRDICQRGTSLTIQCQVDSQVTMMFWYRQQPGQSLTLIATANQGSEATYESGFVIDKFPISRPNLTFSTLTVSNMSPEDSSIYLCSVEAESEAFFGQGTRLTVV.

V usage is TRBV6-5 and J usage is TRBJ1-2; 12 positions agree with TRBD1. The CDR3 is made up of 15 amino acids. Trimming at V came to 6 bases and at J to 8 bases, leaving 10 bases not matched to a gene. CDR1 and CDR2 from the germline V gene are MNHEY and SVGAGI. CDR3 in amino acids: CASSNPGQGAKGYTF. The CDR3, as DNA: TGTGCCAGCAGCAACCCGGGACAGGGGGCGAAAGGCTACACCTTC.

The chain links TRBV5-6 to TRBJ2-7, with a possible D match to TRBD2 (7 bases). The CDR3 contains 14 residues. V was clipped by 4 bases and J by 3 bases, with 14 bases between them. The germline CDR1 and CDR2 sequences are SGHDT and YYEEEE. Here the CDR3 DNA reads TGTGCCAGCAGCCGGGGGGCAGGAGTCTACGAGCAGTACTTC. Residues: CASSRGAGVYEQYF.

The rearrangement joins TRBV13 to TRBJ1-1; D possibly corresponds to TRBD1 (6 bases). Germline V gene data show CDR1 as PRHDT and CDR2 as FYEKMQ (reference sequence). With 5 bases removed from V and 7 bases from J, the gap between germline ends came to 23 bases. The CDR3 totals 16 residues. CDR3 amino acids: CASSGPTGTPPLEAFF. CDR3 DNA sequence: TGTGCCAGCAGCGGACCAACCGGGACACCACCCCTTGAAGCTTTCTTT.

The chain combines TRBV6-6 with TRBJ1-5, with 8 bases fitting TRBD1. The CDR3 is 15 amino acids. Trimming took 0 bases from V and 6 from J; bases not matched to a gene: 4. Germline V gene lookup returns CDR1 MNHNY and CDR2 SVGAGI (reference sequence). CDR3 sequence (DNA): TGTGCCAGCAGTTACTCGCACGGACAGGGTCAGCCCCAGCATTTT. Its translation is CASSYSHGQGQPQHF.